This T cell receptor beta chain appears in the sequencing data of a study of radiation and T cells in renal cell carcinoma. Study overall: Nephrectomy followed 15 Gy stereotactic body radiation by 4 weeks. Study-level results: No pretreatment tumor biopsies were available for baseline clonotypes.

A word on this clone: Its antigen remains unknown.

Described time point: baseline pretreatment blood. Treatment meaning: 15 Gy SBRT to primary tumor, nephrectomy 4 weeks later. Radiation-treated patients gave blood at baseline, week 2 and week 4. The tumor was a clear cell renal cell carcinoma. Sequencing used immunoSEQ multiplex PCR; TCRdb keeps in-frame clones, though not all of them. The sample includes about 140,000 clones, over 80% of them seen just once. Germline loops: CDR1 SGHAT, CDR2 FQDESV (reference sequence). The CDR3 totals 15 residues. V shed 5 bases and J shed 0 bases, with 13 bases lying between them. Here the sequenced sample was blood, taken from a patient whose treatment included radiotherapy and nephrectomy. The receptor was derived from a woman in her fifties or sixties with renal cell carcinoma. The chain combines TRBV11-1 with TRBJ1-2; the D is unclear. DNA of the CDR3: TGTGCCAGCAGCCGCGACAATAACGCTAACTATGGCTACACCTTC. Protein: CASSRDNNANYGYTF. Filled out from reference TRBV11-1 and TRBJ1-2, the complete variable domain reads EAEVAQSPRYKITEKSQAVAFWCDPISGHATLYWYRQILGQGPELLVQFQDESVVDDSQLPKDRFSAERLKGVDSTLKIQPAELGDSAMYLCASSRDNNANYGYTFGSGTRLTVV.